Listed below are T cell receptor beta chains from one sample, sequenced in a study of shared clonotypes between healthy human individuals. The table came from immunoSEQ multiplex PCR; TCRdb's copy has only in-frame clones and leaves some out. The sample has about 1.1 million clones, around 77% seen once. The sample taken for sequencing was memory CD4+ T cells from PBMCs. Every receptor here comes from a man aged 18-30 years in good health. Some clones in this sample may be carry-over from other donors' samples. Both conserved end residues are part of each CDR3. Each record gives: V gene, J gene, D gene, clone size, CDR3 DNA, CDR3 protein. The D gene is left open where the match is weak. Clone sizes are given selectively: once, few, many, or a class where the clone is expanded.

V gene: TRBV11-2; J gene: TRBJ2-1; D gene: NA; clone size: NA; CDR3 DNA: TGTGCCAGCAGCGAGACTACTTACAATGAGCAGTTCTTC; CDR3 protein: CASSETTYNEQFF
V gene: TRBV6-5; J gene: TRBJ1-4; D gene: NA; clone size: NA; CDR3 DNA: TGTGCCAGCACCAAGTGGGGGGCCGCGGAAAAACTGTTTTTT; CDR3 protein: CASTKWGAAEKLFF
V gene: TRBV5-1; J gene: TRBJ2-5; D gene: NA; clone size: NA; CDR3 DNA: TGCGCCAGCAGCTTGCAACTCCAAGAGACCCAGTACTTC; CDR3 protein: CASSLQLQETQYF
V gene: TRBV5-1; J gene: TRBJ2-1; D gene: NA; clone size: NA; CDR3 DNA: TGCGCCAGCAGCTTGGGAGGTAGCGCGAGGGGCTCCTACAATGAGCAGTTCTTC; CDR3 protein: CASSLGGSARGSYNEQFF
V gene: TRBV7-8; J gene: TRBJ2-2; D gene: NA; clone size: NA; CDR3 DNA: TGTGCCAGCAGCTTAAACCCAGGCAGGGACACCGGGGAGCTGTTTTTT; CDR3 protein: CASSLNPGRDTGELFF
V gene: TRBV28; J gene: TRBJ1-2; D gene: NA; clone size: NA; CDR3 DNA: TGTGCCAGCAGTGGGCACCGCGGGGCACGAGGCTACACCTTC; CDR3 protein: CASSGHRGARGYTF
V gene: TRBV4-2; J gene: TRBJ1-3; D gene: NA; clone size: many; CDR3 DNA: TGTGCCAGCAGCCAAGAACGGGATCCTGGAAACACCATATATTTT; CDR3 protein: CASSQERDPGNTIYF
V gene: TRBV27; J gene: TRBJ1-2; D gene: TRBD1; clone size: NA; CDR3 DNA: TGTGCCAGCAGACGTACAGGGGCTTGGTATGGCTACACCTTC; CDR3 protein: CASRRTGAWYGYTF
V gene: TRBV5-1; J gene: TRBJ2-5; D gene: NA; clone size: NA; CDR3 DNA: TGCGCCAGCAGACCCGGACAGAACCAAGAGACCCAGTACTTC; CDR3 protein: CASRPGQNQETQYF
V gene: TRBV7-9; J gene: TRBJ1-4; D gene: NA; clone size: NA; CDR3 DNA: TGTGCCGGCAGCCCCAGAGGACCGCGGGAAAAACTGTTTTTT; CDR3 protein: CAGSPRGPREKLFF
V gene: TRBV5-8; J gene: TRBJ2-7; D gene: NA; clone size: NA; CDR3 DNA: TGTGCCAGCAGTCATGGGGACTTGCAGATCTACGAGCAGTACTTC; CDR3 protein: CASSHGDLQIYEQYF
V gene: TRBV29-1; J gene: TRBJ2-7; D gene: TRBD2; clone size: NA; CDR3 DNA: TGCAGCGCCCGAGCCGGGACTAACTCCTACGAGCAGTACTTC; CDR3 protein: CSARAGTNSYEQYF
V gene: TRBV28; J gene: TRBJ2-2; D gene: TRBD1; clone size: NA; CDR3 DNA: TGTGCCAGCAGTGGACAGGGGGCGCGGGGGGAGCTGTTTTTT; CDR3 protein: CASSGQGARGELFF
V gene: TRBV27; J gene: TRBJ2-1; D gene: NA; clone size: NA; CDR3 DNA: TGTGCCAGCACGACCAGCGGGTGGGGGTACAATGAGCAGTTCTTC; CDR3 protein: CASTTSGWGYNEQFF
V gene: TRBV7-7; J gene: TRBJ2-7; D gene: NA; clone size: NA; CDR3 DNA: TGTGCCAGCAGCCCCTCGACTCGTACGTCACTGTACTTC; CDR3 protein: CASSPSTRTSLYF
V gene: TRBV11-1; J gene: TRBJ2-1; D gene: TRBD2; clone size: NA; CDR3 DNA: TGTGCCAGCAGCTTGGGACTAGCTTCCTACAATGAGCAGTTCTTC; CDR3 protein: CASSLGLASYNEQFF
V gene: TRBV20-1; J gene: TRBJ2-1; D gene: NA; clone size: NA; CDR3 DNA: TGCAGTGCAGTCGTAGCAGCTGAGCAGTTCTTC; CDR3 protein: CSAVVAAEQFF
V gene: TRBV2; J gene: TRBJ2-3; D gene: NA; clone size: NA; CDR3 DNA: TGTGCCAGCAGCGAAAGCGGCCGCACAGATACGCAGTATTTT; CDR3 protein: CASSESGRTDTQYF
V gene: TRBV4-2; J gene: TRBJ2-7; D gene: NA; clone size: few; CDR3 DNA: TGTGCCAGCAGGTCGGGGACCGGGATGACCTACGAGCAGTACTTC; CDR3 protein: CASRSGTGMTYEQYF
V gene: TRBV5-1; J gene: TRBJ2-4; D gene: NA; clone size: NA; CDR3 DNA: TGCGCCAGCAGCTTGCAGGACCTAGCCAAAAACATTCAGTACTTC; CDR3 protein: CASSLQDLAKNIQYF
V gene: TRBV5-1; J gene: TRBJ2-3; D gene: NA; clone size: NA; CDR3 DNA: TGCGCCAGCCGGGGGTCAGATACGCAGTATTTT; CDR3 protein: CASRGSDTQYF
V gene: TRBV9; J gene: TRBJ1-2; D gene: TRBD1; clone size: NA; CDR3 DNA: TGTGCCAGCAGCGACAGGACAGGGCATGGCTACACCTTC; CDR3 protein: CASSDRTGHGYTF
V gene: TRBV5-1; J gene: TRBJ2-5; D gene: NA; clone size: NA; CDR3 DNA: TGCGCCAGCAGTGGGTATGGTGAGATCGAGACCCAGTACTTC; CDR3 protein: CASSGYGEIETQYF
V gene: TRBV12-5; J gene: TRBJ2-1; D gene: TRBD2; clone size: NA; CDR3 DNA: TGTGCTAGTGGTTTGGCAGGCGGGAGGGAGCAGTTCTTC; CDR3 protein: CASGLAGGREQFF
V gene: TRBV6-1; J gene: TRBJ2-2; D gene: TRBD1; clone size: NA; CDR3 DNA: TGTGCCAGCAGGGGACAGGAACCAGGGGAGCTGTTTTTT; CDR3 protein: CASRGQEPGELFF
V gene: TRBV5-1; J gene: TRBJ2-7; D gene: TRBD2; clone size: NA; CDR3 DNA: TGCGCCAGCAGAAAAGATACCGGGACACCGACTAGCGGGAGGACCAACGAGCAGTACTTC; CDR3 protein: CASRKDTGTPTSGRTNEQYF
V gene: TRBV5-1; J gene: TRBJ2-5; D gene: NA; clone size: NA; CDR3 DNA: TGCGCCAGCAGCTCAGGACAGAGGGGAGAGACCCAGTACTTC; CDR3 protein: CASSSGQRGETQYF
V gene: TRBV6-5; J gene: TRBJ2-7; D gene: TRBD2; clone size: NA; CDR3 DNA: TGTGCCAGTGTGAGCGGGACGACCTACGAGCAGTACTTC; CDR3 protein: CASVSGTTYEQYF